The 20 T cell receptor beta chains below all came from one sample that was sequenced in a study of cytomegalovirus exposure and HLA in healthy donors (dated by TCRdb to the late 2010s). The library was obtained by the immunoSEQ multiplex PCR assay. The multiplex PCR relied on a mix of 60 forward primers for TCR Vbeta segments and 13 reverse primers for TCR Jbeta segments. TCRdb stores this immuneACCESS table with in-frame sequences only. Part of the clones is absent; in the studies checked, under half of the shortfall reflects unresolved V genes, and no reason is known for the rest. In all, the sample holds approximately 100,000 clones, and roughly four fifths of those were seen once. The ten largest clones capture under 11% of the sample. The sequencing sample was made of PBMCs. All receptors come from a man in his fifties in good health and CMV-seronegative.

V usage is TRBV19 and J usage is TRBJ2-2, with D hard to call. This CDR3 is 11 amino acids long. Germline V gives CDR1 LNHDA, CDR2 SQIVND (reference sequence). The V and J ends lost 10 bases and 7 bases respectively, with 10 bases between them. DNA of the CDR3: TGTGCCATGGGCTCGAGCGGGGAGCTGTTTTTT. It yields the protein CAMGSSGELFF.

CDR3 protein: CASSSLSGSEYEQYF. The DNA of the CDR3 is TGTGCCAGCAGTTCGTTGAGCGGGAGCGAGTACGAGCAGTACTTC. The genes are TRBV28 and TRBJ2-7; 8 bases map to TRBD2. Trimming took 4 bases from V and 4 from J; bases not matched to a gene: 9. The CDR3 has 15 amino acids. In germline, CDR1 is MDHEN, CDR2 SYDVKM.

This CDR3 is CASSQTLTGGLYEQYF. Written as DNA, the CDR3 is TGTGCCAGCAGCCAAACCCTGACCGGGGGGCTCTACGAGCAGTACTTC. V gene TRBV9 combines with J gene TRBJ2-7, with TRBD2 as a possible D gene (7 bases). V gave up 4 bases and J gave up 3 bases, with 20 bases separating them. The CDR3 is made up of 16 amino acids. Germline-derived CDR1 and CDR2 are SGDLS and YYNGEE.

The gene calls are TRBV11-2 and TRBJ1-2; TRBD1 agrees at 10 bases. This CDR3 spans 13 amino acids. The trim removed 5 bases at V and 10 bases at J, leaving 7 bases unmatched. Germline V lookup: CDR1 SGHAT, CDR2 FQNNGV. The CDR3 is CASSPRTGGFYTF. The CDR3, as DNA: TGTGCCAGCAGCCCTAGGACAGGGGGGTTCTACACCTTC. Combining the CDR3 with reference TRBV11-2 and TRBJ1-2 gives the whole variable domain EAGVAQSPRYKIIEKRQSVAFWCNPISGHATLYWYQQILGQGPKLLIQFQNNGVVDDSQLPKDRFSAERLKGVDSTLKIQPAKLEDSAVYLCASSPRTGGFYTFGSGTRLTVV.

This chain links TRBV19 with TRBJ2-7; the match to TRBD2 covers 11 bases. This CDR3 spans 17 amino acids. The germline CDR1 and CDR2 sequences are LNHDA and SQIVND (reference sequence). With 6 bases clipped from V and 0 bases from J, the junction kept 10 bases outside the gene matches. CDR3 loop: CASRDHPGTSGSYEQYF. CDR3 DNA sequence: TGTGCCAGTAGGGATCACCCCGGGACTAGCGGCTCCTACGAGCAGTACTTC.

The chain carries TRBV6-1 and TRBJ1-1; perhaps TRBD1 as D (6 bases). CDR3 length: 15 residues. The germline V gene has CDR1 MNHNS and CDR2 SASEGT. Trimming left V 7 bases short and J 2 bases short, with 17 bases between. In nucleotides, the CDR3 is TGTGCCAGCAAATCCTTTGGACAGATTAACACTGAAGCTTTCTTT. It encodes CASKSFGQINTEAFF.

This clone was recorded a few times. Relative to the germline gene, one junction end is altered; a read error may explain this. The gene calls are TRBV7-9 and TRBJ2-7; 8 positions agree with TRBD2. Germline assignment: CDR1 SEHNR and CDR2 FQNEAQ (reference sequence). The CDR3 has 15 residues. The DNA for the CDR3 is TGTTCCAGCAGCTTAGAGGACGGGAGGGGTTACGAGCAGTACTTC. Translation: CSSSLEDGRGYEQYF. The full variable domain, in which reference TRBV7-9 and TRBJ2-7 provide the parts outside the CDR3, is DTGVSQNPRHKITKRGQNVTFRCDPISEHNRLYWYRQTLGQGPEFLTYFQNEAQLEKSRLLSDRFSAERPKGSFSTLEIQRTEQGDSAMYLCSSSLEDGRGYEQYFGPGTRLTVT.

About this clone itself: Its ends do not fully match the called genes, so a read error is possible. CDR3 protein: CASRQQGPYNAQFF. The CDR3 DNA reads as TGCGCCAGCCGGCAACAGGGGCCGTACAATGCGCAGTTCTTC. This sequence joins TRBV5-1 and TRBJ2-1; 7 bases are a match to TRBD1. Germline CDR1 and CDR2: SGHRS and YFSETQ. This CDR3 spans 14 amino acids.

The chain combines TRBV14 with TRBJ2-7, with TRBD2 identical over 7 bases. Germline-derived CDR1 and CDR2 are SGHDN and FVKESK. The CDR3 is 13 amino acids. After removal of 4 bases from V and 3 bases from J, the junction contained 3 bases not matched to a gene. This chain's CDR3 is CASSLPSGYEQYF. The DNA of the CDR3 is TGTGCCAGCAGCCTGCCTAGCGGCTACGAGCAGTACTTC.

The chain employs TRBV7-2 and TRBJ1-2, with D possibly TRBD1 on 5 matching bases. The germline V and J ends were trimmed by 4 bases and 3 bases, with 15 bases remaining between them. The CDR3 covers 15 residues. Germline V CDR1 and CDR2: SGHTA, FQGNSA. DNA for the CDR3: TGTGCCAGCAGCTCAAGACCAGGGAATGACTATGGCTACACCTTC. Its protein is CASSSRPGNDYGYTF.

This clone was observed a single time. The V and J genes are TRBV28 and TRBJ1-2; no clear D gene. Looked up from germline, CDR1 is MDHEN and CDR2 is SYDVKM. Between the trimmed V and J ends, which lost 9 bases and 0 bases, there was a span of 17 bases. This CDR3 is 15 amino acids long. The CDR3 nucleotides are TGTGCCAGTCGGAGGGAGGTGGTAACTAACTATGGCTACACCTTC. This codes for CASRREVVTNYGYTF.

The V gene is TRBV5-4, the J gene TRBJ1-5; D is uncertain. The CDR3 has 12 amino acids. V was cut by 5 bases and J by 6 bases, with 9 bases left in between. Looked up from germline, CDR1 is SGHNT and CDR2 is YYREEE (reference sequence). The CDR3 DNA reads TGTGCCAGCAGTACGCCGGGTCAGCCCCAGCATTTT. Amino acid sequence: CASSTPGQPQHF.

J is TRBJ2-3 and V is TRBV29-1; the match to TRBD2 covers 9 bases. The CDR3 contains 13 residues. The germline gives CDR1 SQVTM, CDR2 ANQGSEA. With 7 bases clipped from V and 8 bases from J, the junction kept 10 bases outside the gene matches. This CDR3 is CSGGTSRGVTQYF. The CDR3 DNA follows: TGCAGCGGGGGGACTAGCCGAGGAGTTACGCAGTATTTT.

The chain has TRBV28 and TRBJ2-7, with 9 bases lining up with TRBD2. J lost 6 bases, V lost 8 bases, and 11 bases had no gene match. CDR1 is MDHEN and CDR2 is SYDVKM in the germline V gene. The CDR3 length is 14 residues. The DNA for the CDR3 is TGTGCCAGCTGGGCGGGAGGGAATCGGATCGAGCAGTACTTC. Translating it yields CASWAGGNRIEQYF.

The chain joins TRBV11-2 to TRBJ2-7, with a possible D match to TRBD2 (5 bases). CDR3 length equals 12 residues. Germline V gene lookup returns CDR1 SGHAT and CDR2 FQNNGV. Trimming pared 1 base from V and 9 bases from J, leaving 10 bases between. CDR3 DNA: TGTGCCAGCAGCTTAGCGACTACCTCGCAGTACTTC. It translates to CASSLATTSQYF.

The rearrangement joins TRBV7-9 to TRBJ1-3; weak D call: TRBD1 (5 bases). CDR3 length: 15 amino acids. Germline CDR1 and CDR2: SEHNR and FQNEAQ (reference sequence). Between the trimmed V and J ends, which lost 9 bases and 2 bases, there was a span of 17 bases. CDR3 amino acids: CASTLRGKAGNTIYF. The CDR3 DNA reads TGTGCCAGTACCCTCCGGGGGAAAGCTGGAAACACCATATATTTT.

The rearrangement links TRBV4-3 to TRBJ1-2, with D unclear. Trimming pared 0 bases from V and 2 bases from J, leaving 10 bases between. This CDR3 spans 15 amino acids. Germline V gene sequence: CDR1 LGHNA, CDR2 YSLEER. CDR3 in DNA: TGCGCCAGCAGCCAAGAAAACTCGGTAAACTATGGCTACACCTTC. This codes for CASSQENSVNYGYTF.

The chain carries TRBV11-2 and TRBJ2-3; a possible D gene is TRBD2 (5 bases). The CDR3 runs 15 residues. Germline assignment: CDR1 SGHAT and CDR2 FQNNGV. V lost 5 bases to trimming and J lost 2 bases, with 14 bases between them. The CDR3 nucleotides are TGTGCCAGCAGCCTACTAGGGCACATCACAGATACGCAGTATTTT. Encoded protein: CASSLLGHITDTQYF.

There are a few counts of this clone. The chain is built from TRBV7-9 and TRBJ2-7, with TRBD2 identical over 8 bases. Germline assignment: CDR1 SEHNR and CDR2 FQNEAQ (reference sequence). CDR3 length equals 13 residues. The V gene end was trimmed by 5 bases and the J gene end by 8 bases; junction bases not matched to a gene: 8. CDR3 amino acids: CASSLRTSSKQYF. For the CDR3, the DNA is TGTGCCAGCAGCCTAAGGACTAGCTCTAAGCAGTACTTC.

This chain uses TRBV19 with TRBJ2-3; D call uncertain. The CDR3 spans 12 residues. Germline-derived CDR1 and CDR2 are LNHDA and SQIVND (reference sequence). V dropped 5 bases and J dropped 0 bases, with 3 bases sitting between them. CDR3 coding DNA: TGTGCCAGTAGTCTCAGCACAGATACGCAGTATTTT. This encodes CASSLSTDTQYF.